These 9 T cell receptor beta chains share one sample of origin, sequenced in a study of neurological immune-mediated disorders. Using its own MiXCR run on the 5' RACE reads, TCRdb lists one record per CDR3 protein. The repertoire holds some 50,000 distinct CDR3 sequences, with about 25% as singletons. The specimen sequenced was PBMCs. These receptors were obtained from a woman between 70 and 85 years old in good health.

There are many counts of this clonotype. V and J are TRBV5-1 and TRBJ2-1; D possibly uses TRBD1 or TRBD2 (5 bases each). The CDR3 runs to 15 residues. Germline CDR1 reads SGHRS; CDR2 reads YFSETQ. The V gene lost 3 bases and the J gene lost 8 bases, with 18 bases spanning the gap. The CDR3 nucleotides read TGCGCCAGCAGCTCGGACGGGGACGTTAGCTATGAGCAGTTCTTC. Amino acid sequence: CASSSDGDVSYEQFF.

This clonotype was seen repeatedly, ten times or more. The rearrangement joins TRBV12-3 or TRBV12-4 to TRBJ2-2, with 7 positions matching TRBD1. The CDR3 extends over 15 amino acids. After removal of 5 bases from V and 5 bases from J, the junction contained 8 bases not matched to a gene. In DNA form, the CDR3 reads TGTGCCAGCAGTCCCCCGAACAGGGGTACCGGGGAGCTGTTTTTT. It specifies CASSPPNRGTGELFF.

J is TRBJ1-1 and V is TRBV7-2; D remains unclear. From germline, CDR1 is SGHTA and CDR2 FQGNSA. This CDR3 region has 15 residues. V lost 5 bases and J 2 bases, leaving 15 bases between the germline ends. CDR3 nucleotides: TGTGCCAGCAGCCGCCTGTTCGGGATTAACACTGAAGCTTTCTTT. Its translation: CASSRLFGINTEAFF.

This clonotype has at least ten counts. The J gene is TRBJ2-7, the V gene TRBV5-1; the D gene could be TRBD1 or TRBD2 (7 bases each). Germline-derived CDR1 and CDR2 are SGHRS and YFSETQ. Trimming left V 2 bases short and J 6 bases short, with 18 bases between. The CDR3 has 15 residues. Here the CDR3 reads CASSFSAQGGGEQYF. The CDR3 DNA reads as TGCGCCAGCAGCTTCTCAGCCCAGGGGGGGGGCGAGCAGTACTTC. The variable domain in full, with the rest retrieved from reference TRBV5-1 and TRBJ2-7, is KAGVTQTPRYLIKTRGQQVTLSCSPISGHRSVSWYQQTPGQGLQFLFEYFSETQRNKGNFPGRFSGRQFSNSRSEMNVSTLELGDSALYLCASSFSAQGGGEQYFGPGTRLTVT.

This clonotype has ten or more counts. The V gene is TRBV7-2, the J gene TRBJ1-1, with TRBD1 matching over 8 bases. The CDR3 has 15 amino acids. J gave up 4 bases and V 5 bases, and 9 bases lay outside the gene matches. Germline assignment: CDR1 SGHTA and CDR2 FQGNSA. CDR3 loop: CASSILGTGGTEAFF. CDR3 sequence (DNA): TGTGCCAGCAGCATTTTGGGAACAGGGGGCACTGAAGCTTTCTTT. The entire variable domain, with the rest obtained from reference TRBV7-2 and TRBJ1-1, is as follows: GAGVSQSPSNKVTEKGKDVELRCDPISGHTALYWYRQSLGQGLEFLIYFQGNSAPDKSGLPSDRFSAERTGGSVSTLTIQRTQQEDSAVYLCASSILGTGGTEAFFGQGTRLTVV.

The chain couples TRBV18 to TRBJ1-4; no clear D gene. Trimming pared 8 bases from V and 2 bases from J, leaving 9 bases between. CDR3 size: 13 residues. CDR1 is KGHSH, CDR2 LQKENI, per germline. DNA for the CDR3: TGTGCCAGCCGAGTAGCCACTAATGAAAAACTGTTTTTT. It is translated as CASRVATNEKLFF.

This clonotype was observed a handful of times. CDR3 region: CASSPGQGRQETQYF. CDR3 sequence (DNA): TGTGCCAGCAGCCCTGGACAGGGGCGCCAAGAGACCCAGTACTTC. The genes are TRBV13 and TRBJ2-5; 9 positions match TRBD1. Germline V gives CDR1 PRHDT, CDR2 FYEKMQ (reference sequence). After removal of 5 bases from V and 1 base from J, the junction contained 5 bases not matched to a gene. The CDR3 has 15 amino acids.

This chain joins TRBV21-1 and TRBJ1-5. TRBV21-1 is flagged as a pseudogene. The CDR3 totals 19 residues. The CDR3 region is CASSKAPVRQVFFNQPQHF. The CDR3, as DNA: TGTGCCAGCAGCAAAGCCCCAGTTCGTCAGGTCTTCTTCAATCAGCCCCAGCATTTT.

This clonotype has at least ten counts. This chain joins TRBV7-8 and TRBJ1-5; 9 bases align to TRBD1. The CDR3 loop spans 16 amino acids. CDR1 and CDR2 (germline): SGHVS, FQNEAQ. The junction had 11 bases not matched to a gene; V was cut back by 5 bases and J by 6 bases. CDR3 residues: CASSRAGTGTSQPQHF. The CDR3 nucleotides read TGTGCCAGCAGCCGTGCAGGGACAGGGACTAGTCAGCCCCAGCATTTT.